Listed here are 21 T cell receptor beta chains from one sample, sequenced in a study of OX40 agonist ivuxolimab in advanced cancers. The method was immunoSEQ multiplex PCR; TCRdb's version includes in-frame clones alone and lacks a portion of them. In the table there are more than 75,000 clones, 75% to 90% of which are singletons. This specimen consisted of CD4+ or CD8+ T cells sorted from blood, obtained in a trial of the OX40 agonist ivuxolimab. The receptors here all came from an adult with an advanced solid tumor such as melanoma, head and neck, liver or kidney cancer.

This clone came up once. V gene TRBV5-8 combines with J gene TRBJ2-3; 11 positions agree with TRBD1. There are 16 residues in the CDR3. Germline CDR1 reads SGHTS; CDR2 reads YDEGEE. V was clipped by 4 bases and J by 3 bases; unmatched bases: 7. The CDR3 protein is CASSPGDRGGTDTQYF. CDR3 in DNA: TGTGCCAGCAGCCCGGGGGACAGGGGGGGAACAGATACGCAGTATTTT.

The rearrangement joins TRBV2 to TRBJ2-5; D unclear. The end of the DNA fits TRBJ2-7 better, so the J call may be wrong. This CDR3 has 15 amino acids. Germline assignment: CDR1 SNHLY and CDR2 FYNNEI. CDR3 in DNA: TGTGCCAGCAGTGAAGACTCCCCGGGCACCTACGAGCAGTACTTC. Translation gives CASSEDSPGTYEQYF.

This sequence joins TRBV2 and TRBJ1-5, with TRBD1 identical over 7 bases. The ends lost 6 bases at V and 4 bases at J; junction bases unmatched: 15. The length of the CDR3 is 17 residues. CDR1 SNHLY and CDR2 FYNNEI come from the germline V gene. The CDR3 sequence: CASSTGAQGRGNQPQHF. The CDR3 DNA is TGTGCCAGCAGCACAGGGGCCCAAGGTCGGGGAAATCAGCCCCAGCATTTT.

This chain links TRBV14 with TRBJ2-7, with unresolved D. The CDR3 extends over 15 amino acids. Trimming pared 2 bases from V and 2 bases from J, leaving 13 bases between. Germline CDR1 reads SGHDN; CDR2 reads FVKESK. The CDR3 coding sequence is TGTGCCAGCAGCCAAACGAGCACGAACCCCTACGAGCAGTACTTC. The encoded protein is CASSQTSTNPYEQYF.

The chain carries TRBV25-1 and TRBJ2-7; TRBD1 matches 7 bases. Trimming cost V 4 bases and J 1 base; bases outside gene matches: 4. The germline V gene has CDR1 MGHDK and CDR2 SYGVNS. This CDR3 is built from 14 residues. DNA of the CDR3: TGTGCCAGCAGTGGGGGACAGATTTCCTACGAGCAGTACTTC. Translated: CASSGGQISYEQYF.

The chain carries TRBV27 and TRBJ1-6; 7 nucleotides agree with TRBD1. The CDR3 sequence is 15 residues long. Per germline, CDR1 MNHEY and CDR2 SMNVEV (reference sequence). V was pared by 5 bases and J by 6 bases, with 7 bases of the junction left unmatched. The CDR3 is CASSQGGGGNSPLHF. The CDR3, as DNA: TGTGCCAGCAGTCAAGGGGGCGGTGGTAATTCACCCCTCCACTTT.

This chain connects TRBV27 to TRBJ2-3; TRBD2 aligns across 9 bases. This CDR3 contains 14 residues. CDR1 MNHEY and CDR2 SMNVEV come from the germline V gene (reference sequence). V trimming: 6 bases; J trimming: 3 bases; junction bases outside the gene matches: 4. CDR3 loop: CASSRGGETDTQYF. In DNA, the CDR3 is TGTGCCAGCAGCCGCGGGGGGGAAACAGATACGCAGTATTTT.

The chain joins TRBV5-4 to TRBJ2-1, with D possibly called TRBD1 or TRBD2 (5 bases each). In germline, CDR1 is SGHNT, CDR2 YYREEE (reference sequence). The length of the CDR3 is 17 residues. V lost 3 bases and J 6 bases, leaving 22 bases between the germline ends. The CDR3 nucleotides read TGTGCCAGCAGCTCGGGGTCGGCAGGGAATTGGTTCAATGAGCAGTTCTTC. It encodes CASSSGSAGNWFNEQFF.

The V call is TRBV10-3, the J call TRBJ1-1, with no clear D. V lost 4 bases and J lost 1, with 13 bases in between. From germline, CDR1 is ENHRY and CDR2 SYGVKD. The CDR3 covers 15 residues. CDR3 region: CAISALILGNTEAFF. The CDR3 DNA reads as TGTGCCATCAGTGCATTGATCTTAGGGAACACTGAAGCTTTCTTT.

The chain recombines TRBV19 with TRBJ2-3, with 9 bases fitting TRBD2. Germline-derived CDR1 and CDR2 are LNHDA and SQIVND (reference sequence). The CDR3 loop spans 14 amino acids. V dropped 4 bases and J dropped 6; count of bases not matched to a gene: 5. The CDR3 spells CASSSGTSKDTQYF. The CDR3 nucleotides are TGTGCCAGTAGTAGTGGGACTAGCAAGGATACGCAGTATTTT. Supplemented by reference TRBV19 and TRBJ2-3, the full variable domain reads DGGITQSPKYLFRKEGQNVTLSCEQNLNHDAMYWYRQDPGQGLRLIYYSQIVNDFQKGDIAEGYSVSREKKESFPLTVTSAQKNPTAFYLCASSSGTSKDTQYFGPGTRLTVL.

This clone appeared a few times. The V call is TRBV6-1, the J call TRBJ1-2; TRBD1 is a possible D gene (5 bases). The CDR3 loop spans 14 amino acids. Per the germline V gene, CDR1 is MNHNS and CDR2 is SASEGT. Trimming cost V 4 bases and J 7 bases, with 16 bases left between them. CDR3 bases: TGTGCCAGCAGTGGGGGGATTTCCCTAGGTGGCTACACCTTC. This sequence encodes CASSGGISLGGYTF.

CDR3 coding DNA: TGTGCCAGCAGCTACTGGAAAAAAGGACAGGGCGGGTACACTGAAGCTTTCTTT. Its protein is CASSYWKKGQGGYTEAFF. V is TRBV5-6 and J is TRBJ1-1, with TRBD1 matching over 8 bases. This CDR3 comprises 18 residues. V lost 3 bases and J lost 3; bases outside the gene matches: 16. Germline CDR1 is SGHDT and CDR2 is YYEEEE.

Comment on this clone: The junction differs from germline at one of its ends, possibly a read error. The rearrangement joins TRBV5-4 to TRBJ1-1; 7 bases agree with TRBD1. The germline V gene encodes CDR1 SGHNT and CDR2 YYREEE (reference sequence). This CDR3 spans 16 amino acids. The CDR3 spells CASSQEGGRMNTEAFF. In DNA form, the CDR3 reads TGCGCCAGCAGCCAAGAAGGGGGCCGCATGAACACTGAAGCTTTCTTT.

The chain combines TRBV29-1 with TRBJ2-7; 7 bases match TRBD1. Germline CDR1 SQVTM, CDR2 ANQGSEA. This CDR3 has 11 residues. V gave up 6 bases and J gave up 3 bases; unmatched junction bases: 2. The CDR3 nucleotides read TGCAGCGTCGGGACAGTCTACGAGCAGTACTTC. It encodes CSVGTVYEQYF.

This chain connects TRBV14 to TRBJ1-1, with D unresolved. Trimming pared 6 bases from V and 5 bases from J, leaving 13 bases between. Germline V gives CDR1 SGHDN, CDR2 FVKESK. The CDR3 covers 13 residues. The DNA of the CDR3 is TGTGCCAGCAGTCCTCGGTCTAGGACTGAAGCTTTCTTT. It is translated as CASSPRSRTEAFF.

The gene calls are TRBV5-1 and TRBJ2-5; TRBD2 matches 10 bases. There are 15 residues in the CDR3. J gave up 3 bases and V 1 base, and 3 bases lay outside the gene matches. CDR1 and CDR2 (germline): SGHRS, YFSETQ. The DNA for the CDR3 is TGCGCCAGCAGCTTGCCTAGCGGGAGCGAAGAGACCCAGTACTTC. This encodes CASSLPSGSEETQYF.

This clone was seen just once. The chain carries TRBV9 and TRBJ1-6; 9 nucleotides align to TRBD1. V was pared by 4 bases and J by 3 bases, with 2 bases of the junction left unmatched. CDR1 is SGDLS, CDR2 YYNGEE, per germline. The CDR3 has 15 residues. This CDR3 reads CASSTGGRYNSPLHF. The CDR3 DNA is TGTGCCAGCAGCACAGGGGGCCGCTATAATTCACCCCTCCACTTT.

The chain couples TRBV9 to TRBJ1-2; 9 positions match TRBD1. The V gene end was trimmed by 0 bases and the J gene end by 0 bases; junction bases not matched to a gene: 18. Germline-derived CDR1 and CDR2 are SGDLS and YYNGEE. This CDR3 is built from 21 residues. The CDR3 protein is CASSVGSALGTGKVTNYGYTF. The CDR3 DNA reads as TGTGCCAGCAGCGTAGGCTCTGCGTTGGGGACAGGGAAGGTGACTAACTATGGCTACACCTTC.

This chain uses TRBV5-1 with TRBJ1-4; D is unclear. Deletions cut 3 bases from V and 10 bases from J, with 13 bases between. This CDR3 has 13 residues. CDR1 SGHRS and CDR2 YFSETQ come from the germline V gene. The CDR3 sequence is CASSSTEVTKLFF. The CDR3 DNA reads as TGCGCCAGCAGCTCCACTGAAGTCACAAAACTGTTTTTT. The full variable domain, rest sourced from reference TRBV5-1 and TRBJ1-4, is KAGVTQTPRYLIKTRGQQVTLSCSPISGHRSVSWYQQTPGQGLQFLFEYFSETQRNKGNFPGRFSGRQFSNSRSEMNVSTLELGDSALYLCASSSTEVTKLFFGSGTQLSVL.

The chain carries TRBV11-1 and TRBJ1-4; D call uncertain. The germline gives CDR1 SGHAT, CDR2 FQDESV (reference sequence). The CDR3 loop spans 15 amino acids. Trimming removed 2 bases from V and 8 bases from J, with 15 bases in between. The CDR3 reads CASSLFGGAEEKLFF. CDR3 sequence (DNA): TGTGCCAGCAGCTTATTCGGAGGCGCGGAAGAAAAACTGTTTTTT. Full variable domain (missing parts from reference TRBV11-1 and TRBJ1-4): EAEVAQSPRYKITEKSQAVAFWCDPISGHATLYWYRQILGQGPELLVQFQDESVVDDSQLPKDRFSAERLKGVDSTLKIQPAELGDSAMYLCASSLFGGAEEKLFFGSGTQLSVL.

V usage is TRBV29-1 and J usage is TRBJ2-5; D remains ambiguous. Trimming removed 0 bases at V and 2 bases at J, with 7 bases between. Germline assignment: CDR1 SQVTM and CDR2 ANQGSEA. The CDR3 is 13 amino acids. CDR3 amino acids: CSVEEWLQETQYF. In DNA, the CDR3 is TGCAGCGTTGAAGAATGGCTGCAAGAGACCCAGTACTTC.